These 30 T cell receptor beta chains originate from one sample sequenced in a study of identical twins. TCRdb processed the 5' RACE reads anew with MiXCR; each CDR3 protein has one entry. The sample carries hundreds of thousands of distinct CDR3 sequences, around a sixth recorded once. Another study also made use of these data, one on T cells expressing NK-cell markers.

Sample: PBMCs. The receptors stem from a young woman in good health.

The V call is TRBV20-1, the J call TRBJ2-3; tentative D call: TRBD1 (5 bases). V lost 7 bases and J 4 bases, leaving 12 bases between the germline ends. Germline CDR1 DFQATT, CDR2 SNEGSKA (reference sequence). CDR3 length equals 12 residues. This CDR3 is CSVQGHADTQYF. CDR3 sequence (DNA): TGCAGTGTGCAGGGCCATGCAGATACGCAGTATTTT.

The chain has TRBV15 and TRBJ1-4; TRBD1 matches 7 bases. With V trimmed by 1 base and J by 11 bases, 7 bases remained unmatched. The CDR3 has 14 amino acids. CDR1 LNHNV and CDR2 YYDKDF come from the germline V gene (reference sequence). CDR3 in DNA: TGTGCCACCAGCAGAGTGCAGGGGGTAGTGAAACTGTTTTTT. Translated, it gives CATSRVQGVVKLFF.

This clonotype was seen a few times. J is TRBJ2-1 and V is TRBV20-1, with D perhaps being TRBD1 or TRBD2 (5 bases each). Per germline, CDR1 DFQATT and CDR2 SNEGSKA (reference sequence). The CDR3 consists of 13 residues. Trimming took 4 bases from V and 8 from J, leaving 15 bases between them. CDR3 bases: TGCAGTGCTACACCCAGGGCTAGCCATGAGCAGTTCTTC. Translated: CSATPRASHEQFF.

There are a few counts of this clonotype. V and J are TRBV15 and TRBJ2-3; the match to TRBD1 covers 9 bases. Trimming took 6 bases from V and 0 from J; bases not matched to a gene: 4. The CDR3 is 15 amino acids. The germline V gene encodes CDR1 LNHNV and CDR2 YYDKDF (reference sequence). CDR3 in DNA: TGTGCCACCAGACGGACAGGGGAAAGCACAGATACGCAGTATTTT. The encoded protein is CATRRTGESTDTQYF.

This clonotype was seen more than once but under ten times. Written as DNA, the CDR3 is TGTGCCAGCAGCTCCGTAAGGCGGGACAGACCGAACACCGGGGAGCTGTTTTTT. Amino acids: CASSSVRRDRPNTGELFF. The rearrangement links TRBV11-1 to TRBJ2-2; D possibly corresponds to TRBD1 (7 bases). Trimming left V 4 bases short and J 0 bases short, with 18 bases between. Germline CDR1 reads SGHAT; CDR2 reads FQDESV (reference sequence). This CDR3 region has 18 residues.

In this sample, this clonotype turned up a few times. The DNA for the CDR3 is TGCAGTGCCCGTTCACTAGCGGGGGTAGGGAATGAGCAGTTCTTC. It yields the protein CSARSLAGVGNEQFF. The rearrangement uses TRBV20-1 and TRBJ2-1; TRBD2 matches at 11 bases. CDR1 and CDR2 from the germline V gene are DFQATT and SNEGSKA (reference sequence). Losses at the gene ends were 6 bases for V and 7 bases for J; bases not matched to a gene: 11. This CDR3 has 15 residues.

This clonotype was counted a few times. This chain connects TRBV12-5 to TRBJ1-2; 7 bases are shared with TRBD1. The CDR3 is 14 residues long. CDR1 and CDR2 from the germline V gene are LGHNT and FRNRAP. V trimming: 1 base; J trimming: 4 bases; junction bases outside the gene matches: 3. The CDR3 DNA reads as TGTGCTAGTGGTTTGGAAAGGACAGGCTATGGCTACACCTTC. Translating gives CASGLERTGYGYTF.

CDR3 nucleotides: TGTGCCAGCAGTCCTTGGGACGCCTCCTACGAGCAGTACTTC. It is translated as CASSPWDASYEQYF. The genes are TRBV12-3 or TRBV12-4 and TRBJ2-7; D is possibly TRBD1 or TRBD2 (5 bases each). The CDR3 sequence is 14 residues long. V was clipped by 5 bases and J by 0 bases, with 11 bases between them.

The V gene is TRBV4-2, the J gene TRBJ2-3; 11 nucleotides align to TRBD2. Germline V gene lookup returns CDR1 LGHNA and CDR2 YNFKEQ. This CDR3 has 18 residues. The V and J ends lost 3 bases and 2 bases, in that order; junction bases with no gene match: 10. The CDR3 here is CASSHEPGTSGYTDTQYF. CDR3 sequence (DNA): TGTGCCAGCAGCCACGAACCAGGGACTAGCGGATACACAGATACGCAGTATTTT.

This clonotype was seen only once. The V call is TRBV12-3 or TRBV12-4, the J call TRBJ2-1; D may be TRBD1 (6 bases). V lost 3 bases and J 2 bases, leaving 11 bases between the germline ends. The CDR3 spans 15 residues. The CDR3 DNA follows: TGTGCCAGCAGTTTTTGGCAGGGGACCTACAATGAGCAGTTCTTC. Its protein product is CASSFWQGTYNEQFF.

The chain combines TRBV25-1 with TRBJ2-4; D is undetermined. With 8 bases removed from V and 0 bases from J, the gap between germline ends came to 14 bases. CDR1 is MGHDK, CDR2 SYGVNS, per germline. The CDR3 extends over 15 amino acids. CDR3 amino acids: CASSPLALAKNIQYF. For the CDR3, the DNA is TGTGCCAGCTCCCCTTTAGCCTTAGCCAAAAACATTCAGTACTTC.

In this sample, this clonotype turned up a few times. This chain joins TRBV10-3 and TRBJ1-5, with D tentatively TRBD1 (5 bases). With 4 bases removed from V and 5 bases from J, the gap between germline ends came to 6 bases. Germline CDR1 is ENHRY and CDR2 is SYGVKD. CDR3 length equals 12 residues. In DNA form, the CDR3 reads TGTGCCATCAGTGGGGACGATCAGCCCCAGCATTTT. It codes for CAISGDDQPQHF.

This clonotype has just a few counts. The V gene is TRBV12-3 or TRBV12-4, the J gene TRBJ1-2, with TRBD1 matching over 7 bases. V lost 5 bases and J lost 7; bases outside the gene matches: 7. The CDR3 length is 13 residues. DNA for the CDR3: TGTGCCAGCAGTCCGACAGGGTTCGGTGGCTACACCTTC. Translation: CASSPTGFGGYTF.

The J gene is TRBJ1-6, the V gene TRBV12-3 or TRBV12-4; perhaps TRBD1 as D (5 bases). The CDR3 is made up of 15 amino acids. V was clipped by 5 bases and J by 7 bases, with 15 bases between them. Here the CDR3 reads CASSAGGGFNSPLHF. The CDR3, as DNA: TGTGCCAGCAGTGCGGGGGGAGGTTTCAATTCACCCCTCCACTTT.

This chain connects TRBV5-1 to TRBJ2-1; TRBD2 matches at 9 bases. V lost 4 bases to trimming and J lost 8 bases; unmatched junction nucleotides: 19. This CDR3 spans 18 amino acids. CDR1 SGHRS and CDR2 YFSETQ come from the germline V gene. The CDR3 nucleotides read TGCGCCAGCAGCGACCCCGAGGGGGCGGGGGGGCCAAGAGATGAGCAGTTCTTC. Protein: CASSDPEGAGGPRDEQFF.

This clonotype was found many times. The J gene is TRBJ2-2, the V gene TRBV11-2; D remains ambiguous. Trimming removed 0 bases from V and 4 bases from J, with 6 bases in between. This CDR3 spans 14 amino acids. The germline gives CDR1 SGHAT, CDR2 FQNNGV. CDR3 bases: TGTGCCAGCAGCTTAGACCCTACCACCGGGGAGCTGTTTTTT. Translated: CASSLDPTTGELFF.

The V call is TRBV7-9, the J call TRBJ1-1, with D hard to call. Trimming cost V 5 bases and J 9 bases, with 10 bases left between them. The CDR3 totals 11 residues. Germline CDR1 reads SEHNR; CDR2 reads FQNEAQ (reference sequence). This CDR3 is CASSDQTKAFF. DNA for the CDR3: TGTGCCAGCAGCGATCAAACGAAAGCTTTCTTT.

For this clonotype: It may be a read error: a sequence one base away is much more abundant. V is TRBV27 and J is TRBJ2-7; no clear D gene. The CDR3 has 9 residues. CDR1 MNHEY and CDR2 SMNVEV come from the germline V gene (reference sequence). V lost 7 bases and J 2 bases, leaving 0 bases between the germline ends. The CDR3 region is CASTYEQYF. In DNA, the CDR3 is TGTGCCAGCACCTACGAGCAGTACTTC.

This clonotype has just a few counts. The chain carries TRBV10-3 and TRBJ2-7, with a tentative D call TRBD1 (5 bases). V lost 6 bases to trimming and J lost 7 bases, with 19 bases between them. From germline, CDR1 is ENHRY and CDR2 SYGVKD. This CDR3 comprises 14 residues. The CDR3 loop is CAIRVDSDNPEQYF. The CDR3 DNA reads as TGTGCCATCAGGGTTGATTCGGACAACCCGGAGCAGTACTTC.

CDR3 coding DNA: TGTGCCAGCAGTCGAGGGACAGCCTCACAAGATACGCAGTATTTT. Encoded protein: CASSRGTASQDTQYF. The chain joins TRBV6-1 to TRBJ2-3, with TRBD1 matching 7 bases. The CDR3 loop spans 15 amino acids. Germline trimming cut 5 bases from V and 5 bases from J; bases unmatched to any gene: 10. Germline V gives CDR1 MNHNS, CDR2 SASEGT.

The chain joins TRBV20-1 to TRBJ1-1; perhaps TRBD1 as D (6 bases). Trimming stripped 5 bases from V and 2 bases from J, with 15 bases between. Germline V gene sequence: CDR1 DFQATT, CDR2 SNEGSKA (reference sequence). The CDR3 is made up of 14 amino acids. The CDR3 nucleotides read TGCAGTGCTGGAAAAGGGACATTCAACACTGAAGCTTTCTTT. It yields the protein CSAGKGTFNTEAFF.

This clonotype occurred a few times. The CDR3: CSASRGGQAETQYF. CDR3 nucleotides: TGCAGTGCTAGCCGGGGAGGGCAGGCCGAGACCCAGTACTTC. The chain has TRBV20-1 and TRBJ2-5; 7 bases fit TRBD2. Losses at the gene ends were 3 bases for V and 5 bases for J; bases not matched to a gene: 9. This CDR3 is built from 14 residues. Germline V gene lookup returns CDR1 DFQATT and CDR2 SNEGSKA (reference sequence).

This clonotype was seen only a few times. CDR3 bases: TGCGCCAGCAGTGGGGGGCCGAAAGAGACCCAGTACTTC. Translated: CASSGGPKETQYF. This chain connects TRBV5-1 to TRBJ2-5; D is perhaps TRBD1 or TRBD2 (6 bases each). The CDR3 totals 13 residues. Germline lookup yields CDR1 SGHRS and CDR2 YFSETQ. The germline V and J ends were trimmed by 5 bases and 3 bases, with 11 bases remaining between them. The entire variable domain, with the rest obtained from reference TRBV5-1 and TRBJ2-5, is as follows: KAGVTQTPRYLIKTRGQQVTLSCSPISGHRSVSWYQQTPGQGLQFLFEYFSETQRNKGNFPGRFSGRQFSNSRSEMNVSTLELGDSALYLCASSGGPKETQYFGPGTRLLVL.

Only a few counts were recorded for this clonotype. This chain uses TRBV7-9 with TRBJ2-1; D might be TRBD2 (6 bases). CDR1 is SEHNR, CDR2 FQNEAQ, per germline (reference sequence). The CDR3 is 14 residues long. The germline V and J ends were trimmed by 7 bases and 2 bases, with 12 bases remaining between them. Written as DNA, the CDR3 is TGTGCCAGCACCCGGGAGAACCCCTACAATGAGCAGTTCTTC. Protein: CASTRENPYNEQFF.

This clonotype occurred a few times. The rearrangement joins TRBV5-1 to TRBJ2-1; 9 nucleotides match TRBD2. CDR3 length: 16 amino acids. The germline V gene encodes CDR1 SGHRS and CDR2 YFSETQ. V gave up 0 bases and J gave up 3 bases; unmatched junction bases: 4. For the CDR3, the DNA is TGCGCCAGCAGCTTGGTCCTAGCGGGGATCTACAATGAGCAGTTCTTC. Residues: CASSLVLAGIYNEQFF.

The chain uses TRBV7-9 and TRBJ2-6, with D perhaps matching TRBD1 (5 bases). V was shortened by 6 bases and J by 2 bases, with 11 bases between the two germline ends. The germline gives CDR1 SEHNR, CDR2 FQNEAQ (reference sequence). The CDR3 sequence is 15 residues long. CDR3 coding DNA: TGTGCCAGCAGTCCTCAGGGTACTGGGGCCAACGTCCTGACTTTC. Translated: CASSPQGTGANVLTF.

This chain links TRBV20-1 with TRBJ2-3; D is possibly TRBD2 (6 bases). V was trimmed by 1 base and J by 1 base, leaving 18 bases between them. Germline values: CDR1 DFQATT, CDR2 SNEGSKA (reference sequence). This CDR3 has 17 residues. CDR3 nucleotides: TGCAGTGCTAGAGGGCGGGACCTCGGGGTCGGCACAGATACGCAGTATTTT. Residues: CSARGRDLGVGTDTQYF.

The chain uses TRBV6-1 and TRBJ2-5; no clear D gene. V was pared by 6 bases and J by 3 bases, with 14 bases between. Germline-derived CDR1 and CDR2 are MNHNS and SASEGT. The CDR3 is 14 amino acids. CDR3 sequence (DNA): TGTGCCAGCAGCACCGGAATTGGGGAAGAGACCCAGTACTTC. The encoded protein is CASSTGIGEETQYF.

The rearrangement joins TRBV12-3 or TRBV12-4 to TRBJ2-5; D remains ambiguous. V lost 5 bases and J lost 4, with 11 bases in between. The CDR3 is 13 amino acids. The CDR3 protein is CASSLSERETQYF. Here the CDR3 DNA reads TGTGCCAGCAGTCTCTCTGAGAGAGAGACCCAGTACTTC.

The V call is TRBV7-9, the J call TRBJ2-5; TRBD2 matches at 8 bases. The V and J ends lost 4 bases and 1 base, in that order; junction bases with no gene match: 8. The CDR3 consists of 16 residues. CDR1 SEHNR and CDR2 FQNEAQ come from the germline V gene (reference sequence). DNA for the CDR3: TGTGCCAGCAGCTCCGAACTACTAGCGGTCCAAGAGACCCAGTACTTC. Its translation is CASSSELLAVQETQYF.